This T cell receptor (beta chain) was recovered during a study of response to subunit inactivated influenza vaccine. TCRdb reprocessed the RT-PCR reads via MiXCR and lists one record per CDR3 protein. This table has hundreds of thousands of distinct CDR3 sequences, about 15% appearing once. CDR3 length equals 16 residues. V dropped 4 bases and J dropped 0; count of bases not matched to a gene: 9. Germline values: CDR1 SGHRS, CDR2 YFSETQ. The V gene is TRBV5-1, the J gene TRBJ2-7; 8 bases match TRBD1. The source was PBMCs from blood, collected 11 to 12 days after vaccination. This sequence was found in a man in his forties or fifties who received an inactivated influenza vaccine. The CDR3 bases are TGCGCCAGCAGCCTGGCAGGGGGCGAAAGCTCCTACGAGCAGTACTTC. Its protein is CASSLAGGESSYEQYF.